This TCR beta chain was recorded in a study of patients and donors after allogeneic stem cell transplantation. The table lists this clonotype with a count of one. The V gene lost 0 bases and the J gene lost 5 bases, with 10 bases spanning the gap. Germline CDR1 reads LGHNA; CDR2 reads YSLEER. This CDR3 comprises 14 residues. From the RT-PCR reads, TCRdb called clonotypes with MiXCR, one entry per CDR3 protein. The top ten clones hold 33% of a sample with 190,000 or so distinct CDR3 sequences, 35% to 50% of them seen once. The sequenced sample was blood, either unsorted or a sorted T cell fraction (not recorded which). The receptor was isolated from a human donor who was either an allogeneic HSCT recipient or a stem cell or donor lymphocyte infusion donor (not recorded which). It is not recorded whose cells these are; they may come from a transplant donor. The V call is TRBV4-3, the J call TRBJ2-5, with TRBD2 as a possible D gene (5 bases). CDR3 in amino acids: CASSQDRGLETQYF. As DNA, the CDR3 is TGCGCCAGCAGCCAAGATCGGGGATTGGAGACCCAGTACTTC.